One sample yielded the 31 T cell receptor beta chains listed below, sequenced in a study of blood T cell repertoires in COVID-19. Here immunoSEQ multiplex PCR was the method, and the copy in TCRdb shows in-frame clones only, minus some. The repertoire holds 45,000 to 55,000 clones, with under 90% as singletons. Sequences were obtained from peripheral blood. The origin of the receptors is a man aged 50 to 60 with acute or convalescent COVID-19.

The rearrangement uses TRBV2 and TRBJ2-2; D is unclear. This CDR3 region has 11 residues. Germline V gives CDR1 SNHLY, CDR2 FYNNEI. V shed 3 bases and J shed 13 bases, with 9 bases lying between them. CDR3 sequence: CASSDPYLLFF. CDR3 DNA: TGTGCCAGCAGTGACCCATACTTGCTGTTTTTT.

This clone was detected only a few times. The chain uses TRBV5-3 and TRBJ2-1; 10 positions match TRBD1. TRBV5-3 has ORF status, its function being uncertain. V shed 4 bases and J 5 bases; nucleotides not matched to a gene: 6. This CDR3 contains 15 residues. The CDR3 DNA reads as TGTGCCAGAAGCCCCCGGGACAGGGGTCACAATGAGCAGTTCTTC. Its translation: CARSPRDRGHNEQFF.

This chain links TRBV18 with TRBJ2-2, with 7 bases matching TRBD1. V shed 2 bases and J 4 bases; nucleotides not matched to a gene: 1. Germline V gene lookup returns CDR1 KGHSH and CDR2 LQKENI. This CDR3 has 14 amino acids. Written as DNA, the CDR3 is TGTGCCAGCTCACCAGACAGGGCCACCGGGGAGCTGTTTTTT. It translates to CASSPDRATGELFF.

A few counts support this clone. Here the CDR3 reads CASRVSFSSYEQYF. DNA of the CDR3: TGTGCCAGTAGGGTCTCTTTTAGCTCCTACGAGCAGTACTTC. The chain carries TRBV19 and TRBJ2-7; D not certain. This CDR3 has 14 residues. Trimming took 6 bases from V and 0 from J, leaving 12 bases between them. Germline V lookup: CDR1 LNHDA, CDR2 SQIVND (reference sequence).

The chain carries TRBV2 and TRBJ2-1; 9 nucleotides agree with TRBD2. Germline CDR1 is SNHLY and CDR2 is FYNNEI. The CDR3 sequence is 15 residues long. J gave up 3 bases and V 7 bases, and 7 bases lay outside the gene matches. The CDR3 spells CASKDPSGNYNEQFF. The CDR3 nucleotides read TGTGCCAGCAAGGACCCTAGCGGGAACTACAATGAGCAGTTCTTC.

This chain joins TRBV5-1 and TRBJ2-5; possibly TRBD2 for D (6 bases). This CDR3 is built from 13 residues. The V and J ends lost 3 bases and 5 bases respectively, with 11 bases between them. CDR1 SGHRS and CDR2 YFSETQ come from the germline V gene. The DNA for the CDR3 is TGCGCCAGCAGCTCGGGGGTCCCGGAGACCCAGTACTTC. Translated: CASSSGVPETQYF. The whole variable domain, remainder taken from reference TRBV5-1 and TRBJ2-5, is KAGVTQTPRYLIKTRGQQVTLSCSPISGHRSVSWYQQTPGQGLQFLFEYFSETQRNKGNFPGRFSGRQFSNSRSEMNVSTLELGDSALYLCASSSGVPETQYFGPGTRLLVL.

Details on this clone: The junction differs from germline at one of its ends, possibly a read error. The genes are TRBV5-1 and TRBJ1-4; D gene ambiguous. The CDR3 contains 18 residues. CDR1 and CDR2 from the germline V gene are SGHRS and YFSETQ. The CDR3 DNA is TGCGCCAGCAGCTTGGCACCTAGGGCCTACCGGAGGGATGAACAACTGTTTTTT. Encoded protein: CASSLAPRAYRRDEQLFF.

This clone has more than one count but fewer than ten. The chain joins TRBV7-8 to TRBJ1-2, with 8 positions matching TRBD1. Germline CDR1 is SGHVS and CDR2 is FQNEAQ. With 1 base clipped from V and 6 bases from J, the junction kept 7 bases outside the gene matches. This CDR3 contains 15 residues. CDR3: CASSLGLDRDNGYTF. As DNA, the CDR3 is TGTGCCAGCAGCTTAGGTTTGGACAGGGATAATGGCTACACCTTC.

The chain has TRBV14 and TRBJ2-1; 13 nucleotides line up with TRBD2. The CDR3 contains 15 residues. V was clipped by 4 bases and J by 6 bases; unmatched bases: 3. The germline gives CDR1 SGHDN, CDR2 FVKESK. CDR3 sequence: CASSLWTSGGNEQFF. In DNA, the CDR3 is TGTGCCAGCAGCCTTTGGACTAGCGGGGGCAATGAGCAGTTCTTC. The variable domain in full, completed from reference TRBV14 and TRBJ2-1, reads EAGVTQFPSHSVIEKGQTVTLRCDPISGHDNLYWYRRVMGKEIKFLLHFVKESKQDESGMPNNRFLAERTGGTYSTLKVQPAELEDSGVYFCASSLWTSGGNEQFFGPGTRLTVL.

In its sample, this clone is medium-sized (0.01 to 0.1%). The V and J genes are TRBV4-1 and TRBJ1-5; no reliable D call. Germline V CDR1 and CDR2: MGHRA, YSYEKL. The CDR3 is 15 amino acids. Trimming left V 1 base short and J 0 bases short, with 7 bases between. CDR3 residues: CASSQGVGSNQPQHF. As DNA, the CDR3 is TGCGCCAGCAGCCAAGGAGTCGGTAGCAATCAGCCCCAGCATTTT.

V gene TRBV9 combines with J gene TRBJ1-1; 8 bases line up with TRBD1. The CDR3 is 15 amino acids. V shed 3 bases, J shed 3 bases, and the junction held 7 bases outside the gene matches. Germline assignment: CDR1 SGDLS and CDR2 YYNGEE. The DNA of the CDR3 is TGTGCCAGCAGCGAGGGAGACAGGGGTGACACTGAAGCTTTCTTT. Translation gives CASSEGDRGDTEAFF.

The CDR3 sequence is CASSKGVAPNIQYF. The CDR3, as DNA: TGTGCCAGCAGTAAGGGGGTGGCCCCAAACATTCAGTACTTC. The rearrangement uses TRBV11-2 and TRBJ2-4; the D gene is possibly TRBD1 (6 bases). V was clipped by 6 bases and J by 6 bases, with 15 bases between them. CDR1 and CDR2 from the germline V gene are SGHAT and FQNNGV. The CDR3 length is 14 residues. The whole variable domain, filled in from reference TRBV11-2 and TRBJ2-4, reads EAGVAQSPRYKIIEKRQSVAFWCNPISGHATLYWYQQILGQGPKLLIQFQNNGVVDDSQLPKDRFSAERLKGVDSTLKIQPAKLEDSAVYLCASSKGVAPNIQYFGAGTRLSVL.

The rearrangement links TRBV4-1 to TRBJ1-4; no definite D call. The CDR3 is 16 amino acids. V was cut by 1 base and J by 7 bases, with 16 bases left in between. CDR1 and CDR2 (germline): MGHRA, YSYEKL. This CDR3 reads CASSQVAGRQAEKLFF. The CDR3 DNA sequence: TGCGCCAGCAGCCAAGTGGCGGGCCGCCAAGCTGAAAAACTGTTTTTT.

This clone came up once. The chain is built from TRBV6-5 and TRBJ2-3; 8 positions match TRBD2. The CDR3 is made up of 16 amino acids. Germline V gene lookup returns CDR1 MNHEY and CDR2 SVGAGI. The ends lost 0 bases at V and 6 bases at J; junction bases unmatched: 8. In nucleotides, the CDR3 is TGTGCCAGCAGTTACTCCAGCGGGAGAAGTGGGGATACGCAGTATTTT. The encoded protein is CASSYSSGRSGDTQYF.

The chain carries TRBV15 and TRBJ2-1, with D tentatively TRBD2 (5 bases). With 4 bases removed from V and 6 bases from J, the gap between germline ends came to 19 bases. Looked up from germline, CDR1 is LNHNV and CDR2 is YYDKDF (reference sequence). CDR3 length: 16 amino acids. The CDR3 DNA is TGTGCCACCAGCACTCACCCCGGTTCCCGGGGCAATGAGCAGTTCTTC. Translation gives CATSTHPGSRGNEQFF.

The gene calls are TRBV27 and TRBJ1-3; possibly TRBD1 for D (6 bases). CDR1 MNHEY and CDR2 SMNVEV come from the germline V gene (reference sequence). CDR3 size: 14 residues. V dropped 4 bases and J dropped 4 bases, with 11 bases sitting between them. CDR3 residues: CASSSRDIGNTIYF. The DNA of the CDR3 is TGTGCCAGCAGTTCCCGGGACATAGGAAACACCATATATTTT.

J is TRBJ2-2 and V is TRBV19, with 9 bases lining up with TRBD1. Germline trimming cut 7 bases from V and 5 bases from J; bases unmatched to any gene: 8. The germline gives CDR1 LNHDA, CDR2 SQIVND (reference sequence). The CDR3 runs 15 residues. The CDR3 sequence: CASTLDRGVTGELFF. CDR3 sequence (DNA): TGTGCCAGTACCTTGGACAGGGGAGTAACCGGGGAGCTGTTTTTT.

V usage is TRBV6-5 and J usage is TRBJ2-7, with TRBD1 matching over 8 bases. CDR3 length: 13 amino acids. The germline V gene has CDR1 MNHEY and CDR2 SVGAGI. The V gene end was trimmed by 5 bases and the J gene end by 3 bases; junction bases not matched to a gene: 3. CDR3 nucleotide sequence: TGTGCCAGCAGTCGGACAGGGAACTACGAGCAGTACTTC. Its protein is CASSRTGNYEQYF.

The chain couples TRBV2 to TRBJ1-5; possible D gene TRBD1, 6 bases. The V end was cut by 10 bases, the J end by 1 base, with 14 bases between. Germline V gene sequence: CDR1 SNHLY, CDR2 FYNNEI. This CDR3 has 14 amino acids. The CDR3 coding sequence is TGTGCCACCTCGACCCAGGGGAGCAATCAGCCCCAGCATTTT. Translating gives CATSTQGSNQPQHF.

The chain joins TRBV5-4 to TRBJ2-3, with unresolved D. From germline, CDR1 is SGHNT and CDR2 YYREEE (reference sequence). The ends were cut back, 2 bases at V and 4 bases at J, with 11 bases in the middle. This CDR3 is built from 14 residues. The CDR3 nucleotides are TGTGCCAGCAGCTTCGTCCCGTCCGCAGATACGCAGTATTTT. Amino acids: CASSFVPSADTQYF.

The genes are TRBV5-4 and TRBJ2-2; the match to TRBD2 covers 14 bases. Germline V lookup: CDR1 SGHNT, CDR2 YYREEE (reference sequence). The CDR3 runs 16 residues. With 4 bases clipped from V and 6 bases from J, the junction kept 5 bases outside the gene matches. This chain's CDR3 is CASSPGLAGASGELFF. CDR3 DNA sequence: TGTGCCAGCAGCCCGGGACTAGCGGGAGCCTCCGGGGAGCTGTTTTTT. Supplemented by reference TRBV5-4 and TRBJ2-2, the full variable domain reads ETGVTQSPTHLIKTRGQQVTLRCSSQSGHNTVSWYQQALGQGPQFIFQYYREEENGRGNFPPRFSGLQFPNYSSELNVNALELDDSALYLCASSPGLAGASGELFFGEGSRLTVL.

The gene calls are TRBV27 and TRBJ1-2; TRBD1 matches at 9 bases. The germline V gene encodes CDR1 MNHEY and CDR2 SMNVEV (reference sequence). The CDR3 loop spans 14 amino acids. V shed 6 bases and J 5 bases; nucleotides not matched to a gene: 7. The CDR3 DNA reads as TGTGCCAGCAGCTTACAGGGGGCGCAATATGGCTACACCTTC. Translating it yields CASSLQGAQYGYTF.

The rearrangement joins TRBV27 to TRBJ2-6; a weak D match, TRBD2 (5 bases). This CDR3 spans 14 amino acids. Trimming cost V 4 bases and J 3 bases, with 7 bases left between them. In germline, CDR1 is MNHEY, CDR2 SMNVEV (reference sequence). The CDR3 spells CASSWAGGANVLTF. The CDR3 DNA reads TGTGCCAGCAGTTGGGCGGGTGGGGCCAACGTCCTGACTTTC. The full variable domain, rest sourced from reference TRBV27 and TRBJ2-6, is EAQVTQNPRYLITVTGKKLTVTCSQNMNHEYMSWYRQDPGLGLRQIYYSMNVEVTDKGDVPEGYKVSRKEKRNFPLILESPSPNQTSLYFCASSWAGGANVLTFGAGSRLTVL.

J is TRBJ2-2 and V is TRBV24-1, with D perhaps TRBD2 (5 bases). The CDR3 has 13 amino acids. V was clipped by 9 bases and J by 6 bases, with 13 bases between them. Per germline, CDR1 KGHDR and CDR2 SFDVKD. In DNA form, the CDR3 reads TGTGCCACCCCCCCTGGGAGTGCCGGGGAGCTGTTTTTT. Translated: CATPPGSAGELFF.

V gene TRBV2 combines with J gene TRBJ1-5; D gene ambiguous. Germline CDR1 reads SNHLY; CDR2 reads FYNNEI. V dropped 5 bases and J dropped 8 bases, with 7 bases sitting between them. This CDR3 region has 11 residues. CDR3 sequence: CASSPGEPQHF. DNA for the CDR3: TGTGCCAGCAGTCCCGGGGAGCCCCAGCATTTT.

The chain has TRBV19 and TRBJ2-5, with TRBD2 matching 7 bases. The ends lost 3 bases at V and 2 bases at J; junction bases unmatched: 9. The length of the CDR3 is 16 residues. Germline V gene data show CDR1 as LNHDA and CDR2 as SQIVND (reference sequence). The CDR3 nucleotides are TGTGCCAGTAGTATGACTAGCTGGGGTTCTCAAGAGACCCAGTACTTC. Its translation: CASSMTSWGSQETQYF.

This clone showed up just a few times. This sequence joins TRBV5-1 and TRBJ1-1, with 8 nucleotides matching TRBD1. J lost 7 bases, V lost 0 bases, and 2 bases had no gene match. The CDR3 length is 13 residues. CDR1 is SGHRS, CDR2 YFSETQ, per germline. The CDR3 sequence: CASSLGQGSEAFF. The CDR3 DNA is TGCGCCAGCAGCTTGGGACAGGGGAGTGAAGCTTTCTTT.

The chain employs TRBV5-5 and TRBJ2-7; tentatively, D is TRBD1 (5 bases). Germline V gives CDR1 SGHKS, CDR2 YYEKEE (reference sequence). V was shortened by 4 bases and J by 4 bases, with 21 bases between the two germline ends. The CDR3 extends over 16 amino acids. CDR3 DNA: TGTGCCAGCAGCCTAGGGGATACAGGCCCTATATACGAGCAGTACTTC. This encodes CASSLGDTGPIYEQYF.

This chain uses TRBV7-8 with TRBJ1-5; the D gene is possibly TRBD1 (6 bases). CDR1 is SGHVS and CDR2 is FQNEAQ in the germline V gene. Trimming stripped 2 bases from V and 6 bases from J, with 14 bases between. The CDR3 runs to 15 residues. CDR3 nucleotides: TGTGCCAGCAGCTTACGACAGGCCTCGGGTCAGCCCCAGCATTTT. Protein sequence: CASSLRQASGQPQHF.

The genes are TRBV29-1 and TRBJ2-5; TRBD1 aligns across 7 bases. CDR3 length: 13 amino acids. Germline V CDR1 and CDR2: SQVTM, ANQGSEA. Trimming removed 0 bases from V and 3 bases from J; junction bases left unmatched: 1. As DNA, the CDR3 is TGCAGCGTTGAAGATGACAGGGAAGAGACCCAGTACTTC. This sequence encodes CSVEDDREETQYF.

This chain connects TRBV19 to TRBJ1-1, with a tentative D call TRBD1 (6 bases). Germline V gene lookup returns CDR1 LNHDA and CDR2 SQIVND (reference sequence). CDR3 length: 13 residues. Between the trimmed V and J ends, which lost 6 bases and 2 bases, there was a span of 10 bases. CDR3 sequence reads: CASRDSHNTEAFF. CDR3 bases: TGTGCCAGTAGGGACAGCCATAACACTGAAGCTTTCTTT.